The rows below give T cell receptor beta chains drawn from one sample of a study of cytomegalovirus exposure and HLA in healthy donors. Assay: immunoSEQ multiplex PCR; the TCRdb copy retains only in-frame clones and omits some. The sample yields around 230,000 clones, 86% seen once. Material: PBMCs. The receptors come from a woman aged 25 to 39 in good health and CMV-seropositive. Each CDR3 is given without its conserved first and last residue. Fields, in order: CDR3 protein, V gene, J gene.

SAKSGNSYEQY	TRBV29-1	TRBJ2-7
ASSGGSGYT	TRBV5-1	TRBJ1-2
ASSPSRVEQY	TRBV7-3	TRBJ2-7
ASSPRQGLPPGANVLT	TRBV11-2	TRBJ2-6
ASSALGQGGQETQY	TRBV2	TRBJ2-5
ATSRGPTAGSTGELF	TRBV15	TRBJ2-2
ASSPLDPGGEETQY	TRBV27	TRBJ2-5
ASSLVGRGHTEAF	TRBV7-2	TRBJ1-1
SARPGLEF	TRBV20-1	TRBJ2-1
ASSFETGLGPGELF	TRBV27	TRBJ2-2
ASRTGHSNTGELF	TRBV19	TRBJ2-2
ASSTPSAGAYGYT	TRBV19	TRBJ1-2
ASSLVTDTQY	TRBV9	TRBJ2-3
ASSLGDFNQPQH	TRBV5-1	TRBJ1-5
ASSPDTFKSSYEQY	TRBV5-4	TRBJ2-7
ASSQGPTDTQY	TRBV6-1	TRBJ2-3
ASSQRGSGTEAF	TRBV14	TRBJ1-1
ASRTTGTGGHNEQF	TRBV10-2	TRBJ2-1